The 13 T cell receptor beta chains below were found in one sample sequenced in a study of blood T cell repertoires in COVID-19 (dated by TCRdb to the early 2020s). The library came from the immunoSEQ multiplex PCR assay. TCRdb took this table from immuneACCESS and kept in-frame rearrangements with V and J called. Such tables lack part of the clones; where checked against another copy, unresolved V genes explain under half of the gap, and the rest is unexplained. This sample has some 69,000 clones in its table, and about 90% of those were observed once. The leading ten clones occupy approximately 0.49% of the sample. Sequenced sample: peripheral blood. All receptors derive from a man in his fifties with COVID-19, enrolled during active disease.

The genes are TRBV9 and TRBJ2-7; 8 positions agree with TRBD1. J lost 6 bases, V lost 5 bases, and 10 bases had no gene match. CDR1 is SGDLS and CDR2 is YYNGEE in the germline V gene. This CDR3 comprises 14 residues. This CDR3 is CASSSQGALGEQYF. The CDR3 DNA reads TGTGCCAGCAGTTCCCAGGGGGCTTTGGGCGAGCAGTACTTC.

The rearrangement joins TRBV12-3 or TRBV12-4 to TRBJ1-1; the match to TRBD1 covers 7 bases. The length of the CDR3 is 13 residues. J lost 5 bases, V lost 5 bases, and 5 bases had no gene match. The CDR3 DNA reads TGTGCCAGCAGTCAAGGGGGCCGTACTGAAGCTTTCTTT. The encoded protein is CASSQGGRTEAFF.

The chain links TRBV19 to TRBJ2-3; TRBD2 might be the D (6 bases). V dropped 5 bases and J dropped 0 bases, with 24 bases sitting between them. From germline, CDR1 is LNHDA and CDR2 SQIVND (reference sequence). CDR3 length: 19 amino acids. CDR3 bases: TGTGCCAGTAGTCCCATGGGGGGACCTACAATAAAAAGCACAGATACGCAGTATTTT. Residues: CASSPMGGPTIKSTDTQYF. The full variable domain, with the rest looked up from reference TRBV19 and TRBJ2-3, is DGGITQSPKYLFRKEGQNVTLSCEQNLNHDAMYWYRQDPGQGLRLIYYSQIVNDFQKGDIAEGYSVSREKKESFPLTVTSAQKNPTAFYLCASSPMGGPTIKSTDTQYFGPGTRLTVL.

The chain recombines TRBV6-2 or TRBV6-3 with TRBJ1-2; TRBD1 is a possible D gene (6 bases). Germline V gene data show CDR1 as MNHEY and CDR2 as SVGEGT. V lost 6 bases, J lost 2 bases, and 16 bases lay in between. CDR3 size: 15 residues. The CDR3 DNA follows: TGTGCCAGCAGCTCCTCGCCGGGGGGCAACTATGGCTACACCTTC. Translation gives CASSSSPGGNYGYTF.

CDR3 protein: CASSPNRGGDQPQHF. In DNA, the CDR3 is TGTGCCAGCAGCCCTAACAGGGGAGGAGATCAGCCCCAGCATTTT. The chain recombines TRBV7-2 with TRBJ1-5; 7 bases match TRBD1. Germline-derived CDR1 and CDR2 are SGHTA and FQGNSA. The junction had 9 bases not matched to a gene; V was cut back by 5 bases and J by 5 bases. The length of the CDR3 is 15 residues. Variable domain in full (rest from reference TRBV7-2 and TRBJ1-5): GAGVSQSPSNKVTEKGKDVELRCDPISGHTALYWYRQSLGQGLEFLIYFQGNSAPDKSGLPSDRFSAERTGGSVSTLTIQRTQQEDSAVYLCASSPNRGGDQPQHFGDGTRLSIL.

This clone showed up just a few times. CDR3 sequence reads: CASSRSVTVETEAFF. The CDR3 nucleotides are TGTGCCAGCAGCAGATCTGTGACAGTCGAGACTGAAGCTTTCTTT. This sequence joins TRBV6-5 and TRBJ1-1; D is possibly TRBD1 (5 bases). The CDR3 has 15 residues. Germline loops: CDR1 MNHEY, CDR2 SVGAGI. The V gene lost 6 bases and the J gene lost 5 bases, with 19 bases spanning the gap.

J is TRBJ2-1 and V is TRBV29-1; perhaps TRBD2 as D (6 bases). From germline, CDR1 is SQVTM and CDR2 ANQGSEA. The ends were cut back, 5 bases at V and 16 bases at J, with 18 bases in the middle. CDR3 length: 11 amino acids. The CDR3 DNA reads TGCAGCGTTTTGGTCGGGACTGCAATTTTCTTC. This encodes CSVLVGTAIFF.

V and J are TRBV2 and TRBJ1-2, with 9 nucleotides matching TRBD1. The CDR3 extends over 14 amino acids. The V gene's germline CDR1 is SNHLY and CDR2 FYNNEI. The junction had 6 bases not matched to a gene; V was cut back by 4 bases and J by 6 bases. CDR3 sequence: CASSAGQGYDGYTF. CDR3 nucleotide sequence: TGTGCCAGCAGTGCCGGACAGGGGTATGATGGCTACACCTTC.

This chain uses TRBV7-2 with TRBJ1-1, with D tentatively TRBD1 (6 bases). This CDR3 spans 13 amino acids. The V end was cut by 5 bases, the J end by 4 bases, with 11 bases between. Germline values: CDR1 SGHTA, CDR2 FQGNSA. The CDR3 region is CASSTKGGTEAFF. The CDR3 DNA sequence: TGTGCCAGCAGCACCAAAGGGGGCACTGAAGCTTTCTTT.

Only one count was recorded for this clone. The rearrangement uses TRBV5-1 and TRBJ2-1, with TRBD2 identical over 13 bases. CDR1 and CDR2 from the germline V gene are SGHRS and YFSETQ. With V trimmed by 4 bases and J by 10 bases, 8 bases remained unmatched. There are 15 residues in the CDR3. For the CDR3, the DNA is TGCGCCAGCAGCATAGGACTAGCGGGAGTACAAGAGCAGTTCTTC. Encoded protein: CASSIGLAGVQEQFF.

The CDR3 DNA follows: TGTGCCAGCAGGGGAGGCAATCAGCCCCAGCATTTT. Its translation is CASRGGNQPQHF. The chain links TRBV2 to TRBJ1-5; D unresolved. The CDR3 consists of 12 residues. Germline CDR1 and CDR2: SNHLY and FYNNEI. The V gene lost 6 bases and the J gene lost 2 bases, with 5 bases spanning the gap.

The V and J genes are TRBV11-2 and TRBJ2-1; 11 bases are a match to TRBD2. V shed 5 bases and J 2 bases; nucleotides not matched to a gene: 2. Germline V gene data show CDR1 as SGHAT and CDR2 as FQNNGV. This CDR3 is 15 amino acids long. CDR3 DNA sequence: TGTGCCAGCAGCGAACTAGCGGGAGCCTACAATGAGCAGTTCTTC. The encoded protein is CASSELAGAYNEQFF.

The chain couples TRBV4-1 to TRBJ2-1, with TRBD1 matching over 9 bases. Germline V gene sequence: CDR1 MGHRA, CDR2 YSYEKL. The trim removed 2 bases at V and 8 bases at J, leaving 4 bases unmatched. The CDR3 runs to 14 residues. The CDR3 sequence is CASSQPQGADEQFF. Written as DNA, the CDR3 is TGCGCCAGCAGCCAACCACAGGGGGCCGATGAGCAGTTCTTC.